This TCR beta chain is from a study of regulatory T cells in long-lasting Graves disease. Assembly of TCR beta libraries relied on iRepertoire HTBI primers together with Arm-PCR of CDR3 regions. TCRdb redid the calling of the multiplex PCR reads with MiXCR, one entry per CDR3 protein. The sample records about 620,000 distinct CDR3 sequences, approximately 15% being singletons. This clonotype was counted ten times or more. CDR1 is SNHLY and CDR2 is FYNNEI in the germline V gene. The J segment lost 7 bases and the V segment lost 2 bases, leaving 20 bases of the junction unmatched. CDR3 size: 19 residues. Regarding time point: newly diagnosed GD, antithyroid drugs for less than 3 months. PBMC-extracted RNA yielded the TCR library. Separately, the same data were catalogued under a study of T cells in Graves' hyperthyroidism and ophthalmopathy.

This receptor was taken from a woman in her twenties or thirties with Graves disease. The chain has TRBV2 and TRBJ2-5; 9 bases line up with TRBD2. Sequencing was performed on peripheral blood mononuclear cells (PBMCs), taken at new diagnosis, from a patient treated with antithyroid drugs. CDR3 sequence (DNA): TGTGCCAGCAGTGAATCAGCGCCCGGACTAGCGCCAGCATCGGGGACCCAGTACTTC. This translates into CASSESAPGLAPASGTQYF.